This TCR beta chain was profiled in a study of chemoradiotherapy in HPV16-positive cancers. Germline-derived CDR1 and CDR2 are LGHNA and YNFKEQ. The CDR3 runs to 15 residues. The trim removed 1 base at V and 4 bases at J, leaving 5 bases unmatched. Sequencing used immunoSEQ multiplex PCR; TCRdb keeps in-frame clones, though not all of them. The table records 25,000 to 40,000 clones, 80% to 90% of them present only once. The sequenced sample was blood, obtained from a patient who underwent chemoradiotherapy. The sequence was obtained from a human donor with HPV-associated anogenital cancer. The chain carries TRBV4-2 and TRBJ2-3; 7 nucleotides align to TRBD1. The CDR3 DNA is TGTGCCAGCAGCCAAGCGGGACAGTCGCCAGATACGCAGTATTTT. Amino acid sequence: CASSQAGQSPDTQYF.